This TCR beta chain was captured in a study of blood T cell repertoires in COVID-19. The overall study: The cDNA or gDNA used as material had been derived from T cells, B-cell-depleted T cells, or PBMCs.

Ages ranged from about 18 to 100 years, with residence in 24 US areas. Cohorts were assigned according to the clinical history that participants reported. With 5 bases removed from V and 3 bases from J, the gap between germline ends came to 14 bases. This CDR3 has 14 residues. CDR1 is SGHVS, CDR2 FQNEAQ, per germline. Under the authors' procedure: It was from reference gene primer amplification that nucleated cell counts were estimated. Data came from immunoSEQ multiplex PCR; TCRdb stores just in-frame clones and leaves some out. That table is the source of V, J and clone size, and D and trimming were worked out from the DNA. The sample holds roughly 170,000 clones; roughly 80% are singletons and the top ten take roughly 5%. A few counts support this clone.

The genes are TRBV7-8 and TRBJ2-7; TRBD1 is a possible D gene (5 bases). This clonotype was obtained from a woman in her thirties or forties with acute COVID-19. Sequenced input: PBMCs or T cells enriched from blood (not recorded which). The CDR3 DNA is TGTGCCAGCAGCCCGCGACAGAGCAACTACGAGCAGTACTTC. Its translation: CASSPRQSNYEQYF.